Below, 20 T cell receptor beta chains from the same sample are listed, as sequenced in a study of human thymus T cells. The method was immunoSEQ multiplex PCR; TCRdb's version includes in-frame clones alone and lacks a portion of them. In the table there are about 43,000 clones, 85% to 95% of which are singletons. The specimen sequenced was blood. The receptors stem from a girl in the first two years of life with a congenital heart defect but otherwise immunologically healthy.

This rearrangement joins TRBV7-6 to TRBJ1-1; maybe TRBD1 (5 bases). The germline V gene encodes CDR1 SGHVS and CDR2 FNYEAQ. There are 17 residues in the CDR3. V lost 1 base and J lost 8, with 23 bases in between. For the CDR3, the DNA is TGTGCCAGCAGCTTAGGGGGACCTGTCAGGAGAGCAGGAGAAGCTTTCTTT. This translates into CASSLGGPVRRAGEAFF.

DNA for the CDR3: TGTGCCAGCAGATGGACTAGCGGGAGCGCCGGGGAGCTGTTTTTT. The encoded protein is CASRWTSGSAGELFF. The rearrangement links TRBV2 to TRBJ2-2; 13 bases match TRBD2. Trimming at V came to 6 bases and at J to 6 bases, leaving 4 bases not matched to a gene. The length of the CDR3 is 15 residues. Germline V lookup: CDR1 SNHLY, CDR2 FYNNEI.

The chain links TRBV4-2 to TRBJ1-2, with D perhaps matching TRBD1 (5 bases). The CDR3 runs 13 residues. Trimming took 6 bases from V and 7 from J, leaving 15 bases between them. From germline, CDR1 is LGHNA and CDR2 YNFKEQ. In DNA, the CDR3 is TGTGCCAGCAGTGAAAAGGACAACAGTGGCTACACCTTC. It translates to CASSEKDNSGYTF.

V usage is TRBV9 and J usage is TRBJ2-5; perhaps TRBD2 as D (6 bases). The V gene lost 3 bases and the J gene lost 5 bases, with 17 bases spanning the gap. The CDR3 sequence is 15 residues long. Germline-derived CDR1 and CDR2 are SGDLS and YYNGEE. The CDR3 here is CASSARLAPKETQYF. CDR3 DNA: TGTGCCAGCAGCGCGCGGCTAGCGCCTAAGGAGACCCAGTACTTC. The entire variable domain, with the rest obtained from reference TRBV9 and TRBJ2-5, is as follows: DSGVTQTPKHLITATGQRVTLRCSPRSGDLSVYWYQQSLDQGLQFLIQYYNGEERAKGNILERFSAQQFPDLHSELNLSSLELGDSALYFCASSARLAPKETQYFGPGTRLLVL.

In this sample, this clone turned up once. CDR3 nucleotides: TGCGCCAGCAGCTTGAGGGGGTCCTACACAGATACGCAGTATTTT. This sequence encodes CASSLRGSYTDTQYF. This chain links TRBV5-1 with TRBJ2-3; tentative D call: TRBD1 (6 bases). The V and J ends lost 1 base and 2 bases respectively, with 11 bases between them. The germline V gene has CDR1 SGHRS and CDR2 YFSETQ. This CDR3 is 15 amino acids long.

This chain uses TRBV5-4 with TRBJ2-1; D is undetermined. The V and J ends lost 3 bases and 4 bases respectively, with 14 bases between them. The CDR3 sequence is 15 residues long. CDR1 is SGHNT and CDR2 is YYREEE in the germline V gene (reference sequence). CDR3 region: CASSSDQSYYNEQFF. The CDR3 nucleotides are TGTGCCAGCAGCTCAGACCAGTCGTATTACAATGAGCAGTTCTTC.

CDR3 sequence (DNA): TGTGCCAGTAGTATGGGTCCCCTTTCCTACAATGAGCAGTTCTTC. This encodes CASSMGPLSYNEQFF. V gene TRBV19 combines with J gene TRBJ2-1; D not certain. The CDR3 consists of 15 residues. The V end was cut by 3 bases, the J end by 1 base, with 10 bases between. CDR1 LNHDA and CDR2 SQIVND come from the germline V gene (reference sequence).

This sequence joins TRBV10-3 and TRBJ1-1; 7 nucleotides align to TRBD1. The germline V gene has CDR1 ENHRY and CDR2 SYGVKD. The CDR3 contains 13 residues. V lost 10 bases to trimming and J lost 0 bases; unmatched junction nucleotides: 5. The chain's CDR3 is CASRQGLNTEAFF. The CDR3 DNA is TGTGCCAGCAGACAGGGATTGAACACTGAAGCTTTCTTT.

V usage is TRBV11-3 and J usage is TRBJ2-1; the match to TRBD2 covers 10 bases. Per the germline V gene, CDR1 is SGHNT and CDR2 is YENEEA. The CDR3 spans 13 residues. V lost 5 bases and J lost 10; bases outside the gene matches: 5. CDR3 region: CASSTLAGAEQFF. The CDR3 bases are TGTGCCAGCAGCACCCTAGCGGGAGCGGAGCAGTTCTTC.

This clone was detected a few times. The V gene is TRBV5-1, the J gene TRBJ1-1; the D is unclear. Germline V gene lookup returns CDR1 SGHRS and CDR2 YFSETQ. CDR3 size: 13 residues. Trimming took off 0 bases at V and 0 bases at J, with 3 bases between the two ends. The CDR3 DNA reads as TGCGCCAGCAGCTTGGGGGTGAACACTGAAGCTTTCTTT. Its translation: CASSLGVNTEAFF.

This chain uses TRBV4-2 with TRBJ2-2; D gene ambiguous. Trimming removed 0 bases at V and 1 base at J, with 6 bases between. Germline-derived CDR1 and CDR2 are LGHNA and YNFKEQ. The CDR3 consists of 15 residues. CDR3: CASSQDTLNTGELFF. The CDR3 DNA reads TGTGCCAGCAGCCAAGACACGTTGAACACCGGGGAGCTGTTTTTT.

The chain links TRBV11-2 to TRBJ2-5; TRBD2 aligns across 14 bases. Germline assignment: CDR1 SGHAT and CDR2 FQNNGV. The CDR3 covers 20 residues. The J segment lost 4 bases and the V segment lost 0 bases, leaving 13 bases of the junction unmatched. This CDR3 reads CASSLDPPTSGRGLRETQYF. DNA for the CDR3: TGTGCCAGCAGCTTAGATCCCCCGACTAGCGGGAGGGGTTTGAGAGAGACCCAGTACTTC.

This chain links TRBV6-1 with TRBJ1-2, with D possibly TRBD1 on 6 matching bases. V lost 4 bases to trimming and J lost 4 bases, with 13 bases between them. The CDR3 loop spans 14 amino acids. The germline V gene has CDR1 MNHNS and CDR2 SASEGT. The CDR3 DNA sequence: TGTGCCAGCAGTGTTGAGACAGGTTTCTATGGCTACACCTTC. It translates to CASSVETGFYGYTF.

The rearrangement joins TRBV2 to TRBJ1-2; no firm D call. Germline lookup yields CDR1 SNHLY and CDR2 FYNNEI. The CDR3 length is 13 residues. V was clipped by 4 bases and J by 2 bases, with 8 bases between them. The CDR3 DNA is TGTGCCAGCAGTGGCGACTCGAACTATGGCTACACCTTC. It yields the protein CASSGDSNYGYTF.

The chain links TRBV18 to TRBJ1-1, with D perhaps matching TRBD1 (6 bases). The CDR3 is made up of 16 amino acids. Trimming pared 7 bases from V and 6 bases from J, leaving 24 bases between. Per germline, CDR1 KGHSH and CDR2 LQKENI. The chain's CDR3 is CASLQGFTALDAEAFF. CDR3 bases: TGTGCCAGCTTACAGGGTTTCACTGCCTTGGACGCTGAAGCTTTCTTT.

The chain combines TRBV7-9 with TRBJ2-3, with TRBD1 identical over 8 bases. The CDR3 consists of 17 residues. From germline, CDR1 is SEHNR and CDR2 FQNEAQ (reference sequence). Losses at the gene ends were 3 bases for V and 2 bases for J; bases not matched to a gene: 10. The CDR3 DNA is TGTGCCAGCAGCTTTCTCCCGGGACAGGCATACACAGATACGCAGTATTTT. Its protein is CASSFLPGQAYTDTQYF.

The CDR3 here is CASSGQGAEGELFF. The CDR3 region has the DNA TGTGCCAGCAGTGGACAGGGGGCTGAGGGGGAGCTGTTTTTT. This chain links TRBV6-1 with TRBJ2-2, with 10 positions matching TRBD1. Germline-derived CDR1 and CDR2 are MNHNS and SASEGT. V was clipped by 4 bases and J by 8 bases; unmatched bases: 4. The CDR3 has 14 amino acids.

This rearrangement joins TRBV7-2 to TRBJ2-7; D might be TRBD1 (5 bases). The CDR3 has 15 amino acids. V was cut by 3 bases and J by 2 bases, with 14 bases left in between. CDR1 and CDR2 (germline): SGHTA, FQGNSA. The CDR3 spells CASSFGQGRTYEQYF. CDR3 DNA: TGTGCCAGCAGCTTTGGTCAGGGCCGCACCTACGAGCAGTACTTC.

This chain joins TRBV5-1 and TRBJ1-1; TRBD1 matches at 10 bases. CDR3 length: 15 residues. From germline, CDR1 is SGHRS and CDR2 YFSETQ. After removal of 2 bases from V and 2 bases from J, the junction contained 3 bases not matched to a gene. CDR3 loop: CASSFDRGLNTEAFF. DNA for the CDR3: TGCGCCAGCAGCTTCGACAGGGGGCTCAACACTGAAGCTTTCTTT.

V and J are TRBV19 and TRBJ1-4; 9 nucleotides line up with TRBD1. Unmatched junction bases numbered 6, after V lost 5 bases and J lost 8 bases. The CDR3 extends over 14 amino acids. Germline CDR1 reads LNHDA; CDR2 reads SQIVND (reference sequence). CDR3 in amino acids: CASSPGTGSEKLFF. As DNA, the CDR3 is TGTGCCAGTAGTCCCGGGACAGGGAGCGAAAAACTGTTTTTT.